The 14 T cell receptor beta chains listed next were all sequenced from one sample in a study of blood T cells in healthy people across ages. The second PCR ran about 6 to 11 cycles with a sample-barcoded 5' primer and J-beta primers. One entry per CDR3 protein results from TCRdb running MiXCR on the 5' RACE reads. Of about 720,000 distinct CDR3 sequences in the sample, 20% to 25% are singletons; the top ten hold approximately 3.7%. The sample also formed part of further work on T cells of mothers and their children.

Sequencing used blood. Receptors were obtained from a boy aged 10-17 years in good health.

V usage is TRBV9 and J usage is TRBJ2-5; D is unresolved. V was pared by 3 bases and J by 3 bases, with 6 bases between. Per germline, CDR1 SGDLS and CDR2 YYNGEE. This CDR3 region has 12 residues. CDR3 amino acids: CASSGTKETQYF. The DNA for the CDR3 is TGTGCCAGCAGCGGAACAAAAGAGACCCAGTACTTC.

This CDR3 is CASSFLEGRDEQYF. In nucleotides, the CDR3 is TGTGCCAGCAGTTTTTTGGAGGGTAGAGACGAGCAGTACTTC. The genes are TRBV12-3 or TRBV12-4 and TRBJ2-7; a possible D gene is TRBD2 (6 bases). V lost 3 bases, J lost 5 bases, and 14 bases lay in between. The length of the CDR3 is 14 residues.

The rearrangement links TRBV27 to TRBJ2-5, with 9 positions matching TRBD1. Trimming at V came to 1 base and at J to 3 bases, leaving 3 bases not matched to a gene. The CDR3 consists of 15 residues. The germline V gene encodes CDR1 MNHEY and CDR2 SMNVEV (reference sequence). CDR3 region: CASSLWRTGEETQYF. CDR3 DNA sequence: TGTGCCAGCAGTTTATGGCGGACAGGGGAAGAGACCCAGTACTTC.

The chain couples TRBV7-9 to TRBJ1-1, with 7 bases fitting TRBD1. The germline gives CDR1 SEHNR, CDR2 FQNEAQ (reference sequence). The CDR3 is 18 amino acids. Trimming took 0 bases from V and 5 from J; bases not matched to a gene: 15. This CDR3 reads CASSLAGDSLLKLTEAFF. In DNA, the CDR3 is TGTGCCAGCAGCTTAGCGGGGGACAGCCTCTTAAAATTGACTGAAGCTTTCTTT.

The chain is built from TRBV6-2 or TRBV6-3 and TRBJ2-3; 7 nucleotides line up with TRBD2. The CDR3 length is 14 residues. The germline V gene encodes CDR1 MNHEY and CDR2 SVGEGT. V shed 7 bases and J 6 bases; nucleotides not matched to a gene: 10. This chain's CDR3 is CASTPLAPADTQYF. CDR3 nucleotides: TGTGCCAGCACTCCACTAGCGCCCGCGGATACGCAGTATTTT.

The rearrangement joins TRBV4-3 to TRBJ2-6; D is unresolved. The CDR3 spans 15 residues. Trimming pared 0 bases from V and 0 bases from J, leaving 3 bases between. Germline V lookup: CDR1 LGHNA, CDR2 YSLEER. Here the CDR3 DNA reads TGCGCCAGCAGCCAAGAGTCCTCTGGGGCCAACGTCCTGACTTTC. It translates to CASSQESSGANVLTF.

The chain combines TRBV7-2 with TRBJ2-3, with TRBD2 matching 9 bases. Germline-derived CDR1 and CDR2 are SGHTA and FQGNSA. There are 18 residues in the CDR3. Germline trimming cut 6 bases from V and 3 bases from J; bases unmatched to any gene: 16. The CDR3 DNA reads TGTGCCAGCAGATATTCCGGGACTAGCCGGACCCGGACAGATACGCAGTATTTT. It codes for CASRYSGTSRTRTDTQYF.

CDR3 in amino acids: CSARDRLDYGYTF. The CDR3 DNA is TGCAGTGCTCGGGACAGGCTGGACTATGGCTACACCTTC. This chain uses TRBV20-1 with TRBJ1-2; 8 nucleotides agree with TRBD1. After removal of 5 bases from V and 3 bases from J, the junction contained 5 bases not matched to a gene. CDR3 length: 13 amino acids. Germline V CDR1 and CDR2: DFQATT, SNEGSKA (reference sequence).

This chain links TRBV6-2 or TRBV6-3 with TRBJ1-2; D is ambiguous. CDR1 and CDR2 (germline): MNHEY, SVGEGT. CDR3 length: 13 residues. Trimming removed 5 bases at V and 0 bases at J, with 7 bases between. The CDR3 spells CASSRAANYGYTF. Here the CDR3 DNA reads TGTGCCAGCAGTAGGGCAGCTAACTATGGCTACACCTTC.

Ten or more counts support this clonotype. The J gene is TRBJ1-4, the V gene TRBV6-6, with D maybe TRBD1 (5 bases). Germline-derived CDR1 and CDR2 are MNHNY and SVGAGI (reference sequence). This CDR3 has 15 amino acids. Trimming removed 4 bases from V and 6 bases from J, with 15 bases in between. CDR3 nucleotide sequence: TGTGCCAGCAGTTCCACGGGGAAAGGGGATGAAAAACTGTTTTTT. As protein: CASSSTGKGDEKLFF.

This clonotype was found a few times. The CDR3 region has the DNA TGTGCCAGCAGCAAAGACGAGTATTTCAATGGCCGGGGGCGAGCCGAGCAGTACTTC. It codes for CASSKDEYFNGRGRAEQYF. The chain has TRBV21-1 and TRBJ2-7; the table calls TRBD1, which could not be checked here. TRBV21-1 corresponds to a pseudogene. The CDR3 extends over 19 amino acids.

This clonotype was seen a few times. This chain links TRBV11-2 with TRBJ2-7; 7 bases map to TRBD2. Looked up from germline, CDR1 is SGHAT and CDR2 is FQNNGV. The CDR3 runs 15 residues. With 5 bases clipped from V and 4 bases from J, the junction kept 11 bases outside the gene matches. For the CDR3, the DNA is TGTGCCAGCAGCCCGATTGGGAGGGCAGGGTACGAGCAGTACTTC. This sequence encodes CASSPIGRAGYEQYF.

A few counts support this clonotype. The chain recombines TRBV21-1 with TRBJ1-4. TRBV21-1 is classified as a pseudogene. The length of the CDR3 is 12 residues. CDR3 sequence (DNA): TGTGCCAGCAGTCCAGACGGGGAAAAACTGTTTTTT. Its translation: CASSPDGEKLFF.

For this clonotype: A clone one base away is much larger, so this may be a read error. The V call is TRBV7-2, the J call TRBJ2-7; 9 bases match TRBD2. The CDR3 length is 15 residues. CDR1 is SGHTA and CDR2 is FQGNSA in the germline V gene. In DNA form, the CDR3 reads TGTGCCAGCAGCTTAGACGCGGGAGGGCCCTACGGGCAGTACTTC. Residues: CASSLDAGGPYGQYF.